The rows below give T cell receptor beta chains drawn from one sample of a study of Graves' ophthalmopathy and Graves' hyperthyroidism. MiXCR was run by TCRdb on the multiplex PCR reads, yielding one entry per CDR3 protein. There are 650,000 to 900,000 distinct CDR3 sequences in the sample; 40% occur only once, and roughly 45% lies in the top ten. The sequenced sample was peripheral blood. These receptors originate from an adult man with Graves' ophthalmopathy. Each CDR3 is given with its conserved first and last residue. The order of the fields is D gene, V gene, J gene, clone size, CDR3 protein, CDR3 DNA. D genes are given only for firm matches. For some rows the clone size is stated as once, few or many, or as a class when expanded; others skip it.

>-|TRBV12-3/TRBV12-4|TRBJ1-1|-
CASRRSPTALVSEAFF
TGTGCCAGCCGGCGTAGCCCGACGGCTTTGGTCTCTGAAGCTTTCTTT
>-|TRBV24-1|TRBJ1-5|-
CASSSLLDRLNQPQHF
TGTGCCAGCAGCTCCCTCTTGGACAGACTCAATCAGCCCCAGCATTTT
>-|TRBV10-3|TRBJ1-2|few
CASRPLEDHYGYTF
TGTGCCAGCAGACCCCTAGAGGACCACTATGGCTACACCTTC
>-|TRBV19|TRBJ2-7|-
CASSPRGREPYEQYF
TGTGCCAGTAGTCCCAGGGGCAGGGAGCCCTACGAGCAGTACTTC
>-|TRBV10-3|TRBJ2-7|-
CAISESSANNEQYF
TGTGCCATCAGTGAGTCGAGCGCAAACAATGAGCAGTACTTC
>-|TRBV10-3|TRBJ1-6|-
CAISASPSGESPLHF
TGTGCCATCAGTGCTAGCCCCAGCGGAGAATCGCCCCTCCACTTT
>TRBD1|TRBV12-3/TRBV12-4|TRBJ2-5|few
CASRPNRGPGETQYF
TGTGCCAGCAGGCCGAACAGGGGGCCAGGGGAGACCCAGTACTTC
>-|TRBV11-2|TRBJ1-1|-
CASSGVRGTEAFF
TGTGCCAGCAGCGGGGTCAGAGGCACTGAAGCTTTCTTT
>TRBD1|TRBV24-1|TRBJ1-5|few
CASSEGTGANQPQHF
TGTGCCAGCAGTGAAGGGACAGGGGCAAATCAGCCCCAGCATTTT
>-|TRBV25-1|TRBJ1-4|-
CASSASSIRTNEKLFF
TGTGCCAGCAGTGCCAGTAGTATCCGGACCAATGAAAAACTGTTTTTT
>TRBD1|TRBV7-6|TRBJ2-5|-
CASSLEGARGQYF
TGTGCCAGCAGCTTAGAGGGGGCGCGCGGCCAGTACTTC
>-|TRBV7-2|TRBJ2-7|few
CASSLAHYEQYF
TGTGCCAGCAGCTTAGCTCACTACGAGCAGTACTTC
>TRBD1|TRBV2|TRBJ1-3|many
CASSRQGQFDTIYF
TGTGCCAGCAGCCGACAGGGTCAGTTTGACACCATATATTTT
>-|TRBV10-3|TRBJ1-2|few
CASSLSGVRGYTF
TGTGCCAGCAGTCTTTCGGGGGTTCGAGGCTACACCTTC
>TRBD1|TRBV14|TRBJ1-1|few
CASSQGLWTGTNTEAFF
TGTGCCAGCAGCCAAGGTTTGTGGACAGGGACTAACACTGAAGCTTTCTTT